A single TCR beta chain is shown here with its context. Under the authors' procedure: By means of reference gene primer amplification, nucleated cell counts were estimated. Assay used: immunoSEQ multiplex PCR; TCRdb lists only in-frame clones, some missing. Clone size and the V and J calls come from that table; the DNA yielded D and trimming. Among 190,000 or so clones listed, around 87% were seen once. The data derive from a study of blood T cell repertoires in COVID-19. Study context: Spain, Italy and the United States supplied samples that represented acute and convalescent COVID-19. T cells, B-cell-depleted T cells, or PBMCs provided the cDNA or gDNA that served as material.

CDR3 length equals 15 residues. Unmatched junction bases numbered 4, after V lost 3 bases and J lost 4 bases. Germline V gene lookup returns CDR1 MNHEY and CDR2 SMNVEV (reference sequence). The origin of this receptor is a man in his forties with active or convalescent COVID-19. The sample was peripheral blood. The chain couples TRBV27 to TRBJ2-5; 11 nucleotides align to TRBD2. The CDR3 DNA sequence: TGTGCCAGCAGTTTCTCTGGACTAGCGGGAGAGACCCAGTACTTC. Its translation: CASSFSGLAGETQYF.